Below, 23 T cell receptor beta chains from the same sample are listed, as sequenced in a study of blood T cells in healthy people across ages. Alongside a J-beta primer mix, a sample-barcoded 5' primer served in a second PCR lasting roughly 6 to 11 cycles. MiXCR, applied by TCRdb to the 5' RACE reads, yields one record per CDR3 protein. The table records more than 1 million distinct CDR3 sequences, more than 35% of them present only once. The sequencing sample was made of blood. These receptors were taken from a woman aged 55-70 years in good health.

Turning to this clonotype: Compared with germline, one end of the junction differs, possibly owing to a read error. The chain is built from TRBV5-1 and TRBJ2-1, with D possibly TRBD2 on 5 matching bases. Germline loops: CDR1 SGHRS, CDR2 YFSETQ. The CDR3 is 16 amino acids. CDR3 in amino acids: CAGSLYSRTGSSEQFF. CDR3 DNA sequence: TGCGCCGGCAGCTTGTACTCGCGGACTGGCTCATCGGAGCAGTTCTTC. Complete variable domain (other parts from reference TRBV5-1 and TRBJ2-1): KAGVTQTPRYLIKTRGQQVTLSCSPISGHRSVSWYQQTPGQGLQFLFEYFSETQRNKGNFPGRFSGRQFSNSRSEMNVSTLELGDSALYLCAGSLYSRTGSSEQFFGPGTRLTVL.

This clonotype appeared a few times. The chain couples TRBV9 to TRBJ2-5; maybe TRBD1 (5 bases). CDR1 and CDR2 (germline): SGDLS, YYNGEE. V dropped 2 bases and J dropped 1 base, with 12 bases sitting between them. This CDR3 has 15 amino acids. The CDR3 protein is CASSVEGAPQETQYF. Here the CDR3 DNA reads TGTGCCAGCAGCGTGGAAGGGGCGCCCCAAGAGACCCAGTACTTC.

This clonotype was recorded many times. The J gene is TRBJ2-5, the V gene TRBV9, with 9 bases aligning to TRBD1. Germline V gene data show CDR1 as SGDLS and CDR2 as YYNGEE. V shed 7 bases, J shed 4 bases, and the junction held 8 bases outside the gene matches. The CDR3 is 14 amino acids. The CDR3 nucleotides are TGTGCCAGCGAGCGGACAGGGGTCGGAGAGACCCAGTACTTC. Its protein product is CASERTGVGETQYF.

The chain joins TRBV10-3 to TRBJ2-7, with D perhaps matching TRBD1 (8 bases). The J call is uncertain, as TRBJ2-1 better fits the DNA end. The CDR3 is made up of 16 amino acids. Germline V gene lookup returns CDR1 ENHRY and CDR2 SYGVKD. The CDR3 DNA follows: TGTGCCATCGGCTTCCCGACACAGGGGGGGTCCTACGAGCAGTTCTTC. Its translation: CAIGFPTQGGSYEQFF.

The chain employs TRBV20-1 and TRBJ2-1; 8 bases align to TRBD2. The CDR3 sequence is 14 residues long. The V and J ends lost 2 bases and 2 bases, in that order; junction bases with no gene match: 2. The germline CDR1 and CDR2 sequences are DFQATT and SNEGSKA (reference sequence). The CDR3 is CSARLAGPYNEQFF. For the CDR3, the DNA is TGCAGTGCTAGACTAGCGGGCCCCTACAATGAGCAGTTCTTC.

This clonotype was seen a handful of times. V and J are TRBV6-6 and TRBJ2-4; D is ambiguous. The DNA end is more similar to TRBJ2-7, so the J call may be wrong. Germline assignment: CDR1 MNHNY and CDR2 SVGAGI (reference sequence). CDR3 length: 12 residues. CDR3 sequence (DNA): TGTGCCAGCAGGGGGTATACCTACGAGCAGTACTTC. The encoded protein is CASRGYTYEQYF.

This clonotype was detected a few times. This chain uses TRBV5-1 with TRBJ2-5, with 14 bases fitting TRBD2. The V gene end was trimmed by 4 bases and the J gene end by 2 bases; junction bases not matched to a gene: 7. The CDR3 is 17 residues long. CDR1 and CDR2 (germline): SGHRS, YFSETQ. CDR3 region: CASSMGLAGDQQETQYF. In nucleotides, the CDR3 is TGCGCCAGCAGCATGGGACTAGCGGGAGATCAACAAGAGACCCAGTACTTC.

This rearrangement joins TRBV7-2 to TRBJ2-3; tentatively, D is TRBD2 (6 bases). Germline CDR1 reads SGHTA; CDR2 reads FQGNSA. This CDR3 is built from 14 residues. Trimming pared 8 bases from V and 3 bases from J, leaving 15 bases between. As DNA, the CDR3 is TGTGCCAGCCGCGGTGGGGGGAAGACAGATACGCAGTATTTT. As protein: CASRGGGKTDTQYF.

The rearrangement uses TRBV20-1 and TRBJ2-3, with D possibly TRBD2 on 6 matching bases. V was clipped by 5 bases and J by 8 bases, with 14 bases between them. The germline V gene encodes CDR1 DFQATT and CDR2 SNEGSKA (reference sequence). The length of the CDR3 is 12 residues. The CDR3 here is CSAGSGASTQYF. The CDR3 DNA reads TGCAGTGCTGGTAGCGGAGCGTCTACGCAGTATTTT.

The V and J genes are TRBV7-6 and TRBJ2-1, with D hard to call. V was shortened by 3 bases and J by 2 bases, with 14 bases between the two germline ends. CDR1 is SGHVS and CDR2 is FNYEAQ in the germline V gene. There are 16 residues in the CDR3. The CDR3 nucleotides read TGTGCCAGCAGCTTGGCGTCCTCAGGTCCCTACAATGAGCAGTTCTTC. Amino acid sequence: CASSLASSGPYNEQFF. Full variable domain (remainder filled in from reference TRBV7-6 and TRBJ2-1): GAGVSQSPRYKVTKRGQDVALRCDPISGHVSLYWYRQALGQGPEFLTYFNYEAQQDKSGLPNDRFSAERPEGSISTLTIQRTEQRDSAMYRCASSLASSGPYNEQFFGPGTRLTVL.

The V call is TRBV9, the J call TRBJ2-1, with D perhaps TRBD2 (5 bases). Near its end, the DNA agrees better with TRBJ2-7, so the J call may be wrong. Germline V gene sequence: CDR1 SGDLS, CDR2 YYNGEE. The CDR3 extends over 14 amino acids. CDR3 DNA sequence: TGTGCCAGCAGCGTAGAACTAGAATACAATGAGCAGTACTTC. Amino acids: CASSVELEYNEQYF.

The J gene is TRBJ2-5, the V gene TRBV7-8; TRBD1 matches at 7 bases. The tail of the sequence fits TRBJ2-7 better, so the J call may be wrong. The CDR3 is made up of 15 amino acids. Per germline, CDR1 SGHVS and CDR2 FQNEAQ. The CDR3 nucleotides are TGTGCCAGCAGCTCGCTGACAGGGCGCCCCTACGAGCAGTACTTC. It yields the protein CASSSLTGRPYEQYF.

The chain has TRBV7-9 and TRBJ2-5, with D maybe TRBD2 (6 bases). Germline V CDR1 and CDR2: SEHNR, FQNEAQ (reference sequence). V shed 6 bases and J shed 2 bases, with 19 bases lying between them. CDR3 length: 16 residues. CDR3 sequence reads: CASRSGDGSSQETQYF. The CDR3 nucleotides are TGTGCCAGCAGGTCGGGGGACGGATCCTCTCAAGAGACCCAGTACTTC.

V is TRBV20-1 and J is TRBJ1-5; D is uncertain. The CDR3 covers 12 residues. V was pared by 0 bases and J by 0 bases, with 0 bases between. Per germline, CDR1 DFQATT and CDR2 SNEGSKA (reference sequence). CDR3 amino acids: CSARDSNQPQHF. Here the CDR3 DNA reads TGCAGTGCTAGAGATAGCAATCAGCCCCAGCATTTT.

The V gene is TRBV30, the J gene TRBJ2-7; D assignment may be TRBD1 or TRBD2 (5 bases each). This CDR3 is 13 amino acids long. Trimming pared 4 bases from V and 4 bases from J, leaving 14 bases between. Germline CDR1 and CDR2: GTSNPN and SVGIG (reference sequence). CDR3 DNA sequence: TGTGCCTGGATTGGGGGAATTGGTTACGAGCAGTACTTC. Protein sequence: CAWIGGIGYEQYF.

This clonotype was observed a few times. The rearrangement uses TRBV7-9 and TRBJ1-1; 7 bases map to TRBD1. The CDR3 spans 14 residues. The germline gives CDR1 SEHNR, CDR2 FQNEAQ (reference sequence). V lost 5 bases to trimming and J lost 6 bases; unmatched junction nucleotides: 9. The CDR3 DNA reads TGTGCCAGCAGCCGCCCAGGGGGTTTGGCTGAAGCTTTCTTT. The encoded protein is CASSRPGGLAEAFF. Combining the CDR3 with reference TRBV7-9 and TRBJ1-1 gives the whole variable domain DTGVSQNPRHKITKRGQNVTFRCDPISEHNRLYWYRQTLGQGPEFLTYFQNEAQLEKSRLLSDRFSAERPKGSFSTLEIQRTEQGDSAMYLCASSRPGGLAEAFFGQGTRLTVV.

The J gene is TRBJ2-4, the V gene TRBV7-6; 8 bases map to TRBD1. The end of the DNA fits TRBJ2-7 better, so the J call may be wrong. CDR1 and CDR2 (germline): SGHVS, FNYEAQ. The CDR3 sequence is 15 residues long. Here the CDR3 DNA reads TGTGCCAGCAGCCCCAGAATAGGACAGGGCTACGAGCAGTACTTC. Translation gives CASSPRIGQGYEQYF.

This clonotype was counted once. V is TRBV12-3 or TRBV12-4 and J is TRBJ2-1; the match to TRBD1 covers 7 bases. The CDR3 length is 19 residues. Losses at the gene ends were 6 bases for V and 5 bases for J; bases not matched to a gene: 22. The CDR3 coding sequence is TGTGCCAGCAGCCTATCCAGTCGTCGCAGGGGGTTTAAGGACAATGAGCAGTTCTTC. Protein sequence: CASSLSSRRRGFKDNEQFF.

The J gene is TRBJ1-6, the V gene TRBV5-1, with D perhaps matching TRBD1 (6 bases). The CDR3 is 14 residues long. V was pared by 4 bases and J by 7 bases, with 12 bases between. Germline CDR1 SGHRS, CDR2 YFSETQ. For the CDR3, the DNA is TGCGCCAGCAGCACGGGGGCTTCGAATTCACCCCTCCACTTT. It encodes CASSTGASNSPLHF.

The CDR3 DNA follows: TGCAGCGTTGAAGTGCCGGGACACCCCTACGAGCAGTACTTC. As protein: CSVEVPGHPYEQYF. The chain links TRBV29-1 to TRBJ2-7; maybe TRBD1 (6 bases). This CDR3 region has 14 residues. Trimming removed 1 base at V and 2 bases at J, with 12 bases between. Germline CDR1 and CDR2: SQVTM and ANQGSEA.

This chain joins TRBV6-4 and TRBJ2-7; 10 bases fit TRBD2. Germline V gene data show CDR1 as MRHNA and CDR2 as SNTAGT. CDR3 length: 16 residues. V trimming: 3 bases; J trimming: 3 bases; junction bases outside the gene matches: 8. The CDR3 is CASSETSGNLLYEQYF. CDR3 DNA sequence: TGTGCCAGCAGTGAAACTAGCGGGAATCTCCTCTACGAGCAGTACTTC.

This clonotype was recorded a few times. The chain carries TRBV6-1 and TRBJ2-7, with 7 bases fitting TRBD1. CDR1 and CDR2 from the germline V gene are MNHNS and SASEGT. The CDR3 is 14 residues long. The J segment lost 2 bases and the V segment lost 4 bases, leaving 5 bases of the junction unmatched. This chain's CDR3 is CASSGVGQTYEQYF. In nucleotides, the CDR3 is TGTGCCAGCAGTGGGGTGGGACAGACCTACGAGCAGTACTTC.

The chain joins TRBV20-1 to TRBJ2-5, with D tentatively TRBD1 or TRBD2 (6 bases each). Trimming pared 1 base from V and 11 bases from J, leaving 14 bases between. CDR1 is DFQATT, CDR2 SNEGSKA, per germline (reference sequence). The CDR3 sequence is 12 residues long. CDR3 DNA sequence: TGCAGTGCTAGAGCCGAAGGGGGGCAGCAGTACTTC. This translates into CSARAEGGQQYF.